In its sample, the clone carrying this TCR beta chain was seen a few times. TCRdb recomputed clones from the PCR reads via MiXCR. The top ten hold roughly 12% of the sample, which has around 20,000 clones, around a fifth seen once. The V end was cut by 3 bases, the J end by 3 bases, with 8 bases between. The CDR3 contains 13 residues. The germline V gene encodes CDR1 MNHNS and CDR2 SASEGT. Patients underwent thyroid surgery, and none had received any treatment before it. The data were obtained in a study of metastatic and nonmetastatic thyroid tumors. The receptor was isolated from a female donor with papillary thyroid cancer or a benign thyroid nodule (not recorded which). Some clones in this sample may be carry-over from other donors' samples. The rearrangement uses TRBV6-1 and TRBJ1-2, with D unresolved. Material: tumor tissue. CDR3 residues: CASSDKPDYGYTF. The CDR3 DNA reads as TGTGCCAGCAGTGACAAACCAGACTATGGCTACACCTTC.